A selection of T cell receptor beta chains follows, all from one sample in a study of blood T cells in healthy people across ages. TCRdb used MiXCR to reprocess the 5' RACE reads, holding one entry per CDR3 protein. The data contain over 500,000 distinct CDR3 sequences, about 26% of them singletons. The sample also formed part of further work on T cells of mothers and their children.

Sample: blood. These receptors were obtained from a boy between 2 and 10 years old in good health. Both conserved end residues are part of each CDR3. The order of the fields is V gene, J gene, CDR3 protein.

v_gene: TRBV7-8
j_gene: TRBJ1-4
CDR3aa: CASSFGNEKLFF

v_gene: TRBV27
j_gene: TRBJ2-5
CDR3aa: CASSLGFRETQYF

v_gene: TRBV12-3/TRBV12-4
j_gene: TRBJ2-5
CDR3aa: CASSLASGETQYF

v_gene: TRBV6-1
j_gene: TRBJ2-5
CDR3aa: CASSPSPGLAGFETQYF

v_gene: TRBV12-3/TRBV12-4
j_gene: TRBJ2-5
CDR3aa: CVSTIGGVRETQYF

v_gene: TRBV7-9
j_gene: TRBJ1-4
CDR3aa: CASSLTVKAPNEKLFF

v_gene: TRBV3-1
j_gene: TRBJ1-1
CDR3aa: CASSPLGGANTEAFF

v_gene: TRBV7-8
j_gene: TRBJ2-7
CDR3aa: CASSLRGQVRPYEQYF

v_gene: TRBV25-1
j_gene: TRBJ1-2
CDR3aa: CASSEGGGPYGYTF

v_gene: TRBV29-1
j_gene: TRBJ1-2
CDR3aa: CSVDRAFRAGYTF

v_gene: TRBV5-1
j_gene: TRBJ2-5
CDR3aa: CASSLASGSFQETQYF

v_gene: TRBV2
j_gene: TRBJ1-4
CDR3aa: CASSTPDRGSLSEKLFF

v_gene: TRBV12-3/TRBV12-4
j_gene: TRBJ1-5
CDR3aa: CASSKLGQPQHF

v_gene: TRBV5-6
j_gene: TRBJ2-7
CDR3aa: CASSFYAWEQYF